The T cell receptor (beta chain) under discussion was sequenced for a study of blood T cells in healthy people across ages. The V gene's germline CDR1 is MGHRA and CDR2 YSYEKL. The length of the CDR3 is 13 residues. Trimming shortened V by 3 bases and J by 7 bases, and 13 bases separated the two germline ends. In this sample, this clonotype turned up a few times. With a J-beta primer mix and a sample-barcoded 5' primer, a second PCR ran about 6 to 11 cycles. TCRdb passed the 5' RACE reads through MiXCR, listing each CDR3 protein once. This sample has roughly 1.7 million distinct CDR3 sequences, with roughly 32% found just once.

Input material: blood. The clonotype comes from a woman aged 25 to 39 in good health. The rearrangement links TRBV4-1 to TRBJ2-7; D unresolved. CDR3 DNA: TGCGCCAGCAGCCATCCCGGCTCCTCTGAGCAGTACTTC. Translating it yields CASSHPGSSEQYF.